This TCR beta chain was sequenced in a study of blood T cell repertoires in COVID-19. Whole-study context: Material from acute and convalescent COVID-19 was sourced from the United States, Italy and Spain.

Residents of over 20 US areas, aged about 18 to 95 years, made up the participants. The length of the CDR3 is 16 residues. CDR1 is MNHEY and CDR2 is SVGEGT in the germline V gene. The V segment lost 4 bases and the J segment 2 bases; nucleotides outside the gene matches: 8. Profiling relied on immunoSEQ multiplex PCR, and the TCRdb table lists in-frame clones only, not all of them. The sample contains roughly 300,000 clones, around 85% of which appear only once. The chain carries TRBV6-2 or TRBV6-3 and TRBJ2-7, with 10 bases aligning to TRBD2. This TCR derives from a woman aged 40 to 50 with acute COVID-19. The sequenced material came from PBMCs or T cells enriched from blood (not recorded which). CDR3 nucleotides: TGTGCCAGCAGTTCCGCTAGCGGGAGCACCCCCTACGAGCAGTACTTC. Protein product: CASSSASGSTPYEQYF.